These 11 T cell receptor beta chains were sequenced from one sample in a study of blood T cells in healthy people across ages. A second PCR of 7 to 11 cycles used a sample-barcoded 5' primer and a J-beta primer mix. TCRdb analysed the 5' RACE reads with MiXCR anew, one entry per CDR3 protein. Seen here are roughly 700,000 distinct CDR3 sequences, 49% observed once, and the top ten hold roughly 31%. The specimen was blood. The source is a woman in her sixties in good health.

This chain connects TRBV20-1 to TRBJ2-5, with D perhaps TRBD1 (5 bases). Judging by the DNA end, TRBJ2-7 fits better; the J call may be wrong. The V gene's germline CDR1 is DFQATT and CDR2 SNEGSKA (reference sequence). The CDR3 is 13 residues long. CDR3 in amino acids: CSAQATVYHEQYF. The CDR3 DNA reads as TGCAGTGCCCAAGCGACAGTTTACCACGAGCAGTACTTC.

Here the CDR3 reads CASSTGTGFTDTQYF. For the CDR3, the DNA is TGCGCCAGCAGCACGGGGACAGGCTTCACAGATACGCAGTATTTT. The chain combines TRBV5-1 with TRBJ2-3; 8 nucleotides match TRBD1. The junction had 6 bases not matched to a gene; V was cut back by 4 bases and J by 2 bases. From germline, CDR1 is SGHRS and CDR2 YFSETQ. This CDR3 contains 15 residues.

The table lists this clonotype with a count of one. This chain links TRBV20-1 with TRBJ2-5, with 9 bases that match TRBD1. V trimming: 5 bases; J trimming: 5 bases; junction bases outside the gene matches: 15. The germline V gene has CDR1 DFQATT and CDR2 SNEGSKA (reference sequence). This CDR3 region has 16 residues. The CDR3 loop reads CSAPDLFGQGIETQYF. CDR3 DNA sequence: TGCAGTGCTCCCGACTTATTCGGACAGGGGATTGAGACCCAGTACTTC.

The chain has TRBV7-2 and TRBJ1-2; no firm D call. Looked up from germline, CDR1 is SGHTA and CDR2 is FQGNSA. This CDR3 has 15 residues. Trimming took 4 bases from V and 5 from J, leaving 17 bases between them. CDR3 in amino acids: CASSSPAVPRYGYTF. In nucleotides, the CDR3 is TGTGCCAGCAGCTCACCTGCAGTTCCTAGATATGGCTACACCTTC.

The rearrangement uses TRBV11-3 and TRBJ2-1; 7 bases fit TRBD2. Per the germline V gene, CDR1 is SGHNT and CDR2 is YENEEA. The V and J ends lost 4 bases and 6 bases, in that order; junction bases with no gene match: 9. This CDR3 is 15 amino acids long. As DNA, the CDR3 is TGTGCCAGCAGCTCCTCGCGGGGGTCCCCCAATGAGCAGTTCTTC. It translates to CASSSSRGSPNEQFF.

The chain couples TRBV7-9 to TRBJ1-4, with 9 bases matching TRBD1. J gave up 6 bases and V 1 base, and 3 bases lay outside the gene matches. Germline V gene sequence: CDR1 SEHNR, CDR2 FQNEAQ (reference sequence). The CDR3 extends over 15 amino acids. The CDR3 is CASSLVTGGDEKLFF. The CDR3 DNA sequence: TGTGCCAGCAGCTTAGTCACAGGGGGCGATGAAAAACTGTTTTTT.

This clonotype appeared a few times. V usage is TRBV3-1 and J usage is TRBJ2-3; D gene ambiguous. This CDR3 has 14 amino acids. V lost 0 bases, J lost 5 bases, and 9 bases lay in between. Germline lookup yields CDR1 LGHDT and CDR2 YNNKEL (reference sequence). DNA of the CDR3: TGTGCCAGCAGCCAAGATCAGTTCGTAGATACGCAGTATTTT. It yields the protein CASSQDQFVDTQYF.

This clonotype was seen once. The chain uses TRBV7-9 and TRBJ1-4, with 8 bases matching TRBD1. CDR3 length equals 14 residues. The germline V gene has CDR1 SEHNR and CDR2 FQNEAQ (reference sequence). The junction had 4 bases not matched to a gene; V was cut back by 5 bases and J by 5 bases. The CDR3 bases are TGTGCCAGCAGCCACGACAGGGGAAATGAAAAACTGTTTTTT. This encodes CASSHDRGNEKLFF.

Points on this clonotype: At one end, the junction sequence differs from germline, possibly due to a read error. The chain uses TRBV28 and TRBJ1-6; D gene ambiguous. This CDR3 contains 14 residues. Germline lookup yields CDR1 MDHEN and CDR2 SYDVKM. CDR3: CASSFLGIQSPLHF. In nucleotides, the CDR3 is TGTGCTAGCAGTTTTTTAGGAATTCAGTCACCCCTCCACTTT. The full variable domain, completed using reference TRBV28 and TRBJ1-6, is DVKVTQSSRYLVKRTGEKVFLECVQDMDHENMFWYRQDPGLGLRLIYFSYDVKMKEKGDIPEGYSVSREKKERFSLILESASTNQTSMYLCASSFLGIQSPLHFGNGTRLTVT.

In this sample, this clonotype turned up a few times. The chain uses TRBV7-2 and TRBJ1-2; possible D gene TRBD1, 5 bases. The CDR3 loop spans 13 amino acids. The V end lost 4 bases, the J end lost 4 bases, and 10 bases lay between the germline ends. Germline CDR1 is SGHTA and CDR2 is FQGNSA. This CDR3 reads CASSSTVFYGYTF. The CDR3 DNA is TGTGCCAGCAGCTCGACAGTGTTCTATGGCTACACCTTC. Filled out from reference TRBV7-2 and TRBJ1-2, the complete variable domain reads GAGVSQSPSNKVTEKGKDVELRCDPISGHTALYWYRQSLGQGLEFLIYFQGNSAPDKSGLPSDRFSAERTGGSVSTLTIQRTQQEDSAVYLCASSSTVFYGYTFGSGTRLTVV.

This rearrangement joins TRBV12-3 or TRBV12-4 to TRBJ2-7; 9 nucleotides align to TRBD1. The trim removed 6 bases at V and 7 bases at J, leaving 13 bases unmatched. The CDR3 runs 15 residues. CDR3 amino acids: CASSRGQGTYNEQYF. As DNA, the CDR3 is TGTGCCAGCAGCAGAGGACAGGGGACCTACAATGAGCAGTACTTC.